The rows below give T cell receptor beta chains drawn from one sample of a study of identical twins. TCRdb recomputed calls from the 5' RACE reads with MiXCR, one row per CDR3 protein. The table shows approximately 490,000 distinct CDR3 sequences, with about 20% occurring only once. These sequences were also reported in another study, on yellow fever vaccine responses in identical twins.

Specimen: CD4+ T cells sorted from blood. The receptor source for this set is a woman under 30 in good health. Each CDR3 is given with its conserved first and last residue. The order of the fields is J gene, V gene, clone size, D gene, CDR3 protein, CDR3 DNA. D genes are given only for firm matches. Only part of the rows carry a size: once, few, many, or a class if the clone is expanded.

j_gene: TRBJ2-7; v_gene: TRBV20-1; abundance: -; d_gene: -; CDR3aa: CSAGRVGFGDEQYF; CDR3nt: TGCAGTGCTGGTCGAGTGGGGTTTGGGGACGAGCAGTACTTC
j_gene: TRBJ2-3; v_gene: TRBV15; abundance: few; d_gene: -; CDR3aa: CATSTNADTQYF; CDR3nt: TGTGCCACCAGCACCAACGCAGATACGCAGTATTTT
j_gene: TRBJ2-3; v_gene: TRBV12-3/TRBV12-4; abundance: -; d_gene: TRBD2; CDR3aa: CASSGTRPDTQYF; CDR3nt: TGTGCCAGCAGTGGGACTAGGCCAGATACGCAGTATTTT
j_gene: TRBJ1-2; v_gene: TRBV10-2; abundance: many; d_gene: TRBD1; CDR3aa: CASIGQGEGYGYTF; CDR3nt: TGCGCCAGCATTGGACAGGGGGAGGGCTATGGCTACACCTTC
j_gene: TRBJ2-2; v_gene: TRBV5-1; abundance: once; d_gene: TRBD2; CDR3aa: CASSPTSGRDTGELFF; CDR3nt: TGCGCCAGCAGCCCCACTAGCGGGAGAGATACCGGGGAGCTGTTTTTT
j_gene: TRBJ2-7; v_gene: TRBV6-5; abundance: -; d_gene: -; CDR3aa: CASSSDGQYYEQYF; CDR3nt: TGTGCCAGCAGTTCGGACGGCCAGTACTACGAGCAGTACTTC
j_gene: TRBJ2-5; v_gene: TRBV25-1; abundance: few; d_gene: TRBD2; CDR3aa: CASSESLAGGQETQYF; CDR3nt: TGTGCCAGCAGTGAATCTCTAGCGGGGGGCCAAGAGACCCAGTACTTC
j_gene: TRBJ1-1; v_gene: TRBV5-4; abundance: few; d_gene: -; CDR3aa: CASSLLLTSDRPNTEAFF; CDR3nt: TGTGCCAGCAGCTTGCTCTTAACCTCGGACAGACCGAACACTGAAGCTTTCTTT
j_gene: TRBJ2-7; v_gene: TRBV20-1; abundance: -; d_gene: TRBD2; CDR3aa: CSASFRTSGNNEQYF; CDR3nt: TGCAGTGCTAGCTTCCGGACTAGCGGGAATAACGAGCAGTACTTC
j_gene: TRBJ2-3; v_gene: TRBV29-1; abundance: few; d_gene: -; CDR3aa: CSVIIDSTDTQYF; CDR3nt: TGCAGCGTAATAATCGACAGCACAGATACGCAGTATTTT
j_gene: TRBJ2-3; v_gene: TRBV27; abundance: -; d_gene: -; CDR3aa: CASTPAGNTDTQYF; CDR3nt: TGTGCCAGCACTCCAGCGGGTAACACAGATACGCAGTATTTT
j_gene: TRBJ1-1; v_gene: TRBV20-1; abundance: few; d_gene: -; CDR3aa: CSARERRGKTEAFF; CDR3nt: TGCAGTGCTAGAGAACGTAGGGGAAAGACTGAAGCTTTCTTT
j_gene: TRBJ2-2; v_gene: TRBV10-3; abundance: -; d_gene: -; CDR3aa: CAISESSVAGKITGELFF; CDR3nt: TGTGCCATCAGTGAGTCTTCCGTTGCAGGGAAGATAACCGGGGAGCTGTTTTTT
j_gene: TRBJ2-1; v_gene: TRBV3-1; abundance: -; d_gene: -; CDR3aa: CATTQGLAANNEQFF; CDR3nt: TGTGCCACCACCCAAGGTTTAGCGGCAAACAATGAGCAGTTCTTC
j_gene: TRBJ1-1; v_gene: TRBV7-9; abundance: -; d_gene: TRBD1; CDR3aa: CASSTPGQANTEAFF; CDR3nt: TGTGCCAGCAGCACGCCGGGACAGGCGAACACTGAAGCTTTCTTT
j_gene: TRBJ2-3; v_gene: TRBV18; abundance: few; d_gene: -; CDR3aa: CASSPPIRDSTQYF; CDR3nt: TGTGCCAGCTCACCACCCATTCGGGACTCCACGCAGTATTTT
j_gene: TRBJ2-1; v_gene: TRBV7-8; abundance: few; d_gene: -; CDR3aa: CASSPVISSYNEQFF; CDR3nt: TGTGCCAGCAGCCCGGTCATTAGCTCCTACAATGAGCAGTTCTTC
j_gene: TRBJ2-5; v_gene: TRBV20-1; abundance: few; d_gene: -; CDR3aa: CSATRDTRQETQYF; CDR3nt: TGCAGTGCTACCCGGGACACCAGACAAGAGACCCAGTACTTC
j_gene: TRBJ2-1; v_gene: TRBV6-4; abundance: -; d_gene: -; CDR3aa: CASSAPPGEQFF; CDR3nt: TGTGCCAGCAGCGCTCCTCCCGGTGAGCAGTTCTTC
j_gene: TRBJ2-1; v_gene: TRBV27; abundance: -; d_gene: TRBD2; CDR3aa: CASSSAGLIYNEQFF; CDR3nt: TGTGCCAGCAGTTCGGCGGGACTAATTTACAATGAGCAGTTCTTC
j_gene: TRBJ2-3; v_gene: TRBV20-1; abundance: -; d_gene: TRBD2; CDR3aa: CSPRSGGSTDTQYF; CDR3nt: TGCAGCCCGAGGAGCGGGGGAAGCACAGATACGCAGTATTTT
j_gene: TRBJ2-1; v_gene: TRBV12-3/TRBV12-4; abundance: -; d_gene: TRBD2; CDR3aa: CASSPQLAIHANEQFF; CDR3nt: TGTGCCAGCAGCCCCCAACTAGCGATTCATGCGAATGAGCAGTTCTTC
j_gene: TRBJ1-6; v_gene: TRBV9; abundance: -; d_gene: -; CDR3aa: CASSAQGLDNSPLHF; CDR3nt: TGTGCCAGCAGCGCACAGGGTCTCGATAATTCACCCCTCCACTTT
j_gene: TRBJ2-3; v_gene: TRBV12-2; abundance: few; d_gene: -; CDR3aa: CASRLVEPRAYPPTDTQYF; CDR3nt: TGTGCAAGTCGCTTAGTTGAGCCTAGGGCTTACCCCCCCACAGATACGCAGTATTTT
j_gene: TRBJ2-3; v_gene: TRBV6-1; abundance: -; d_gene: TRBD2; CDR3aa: CASSRRLAGPTDTQYF; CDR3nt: TGTGCCAGCAGCCGACGACTAGCGGGACCCACAGATACGCAGTATTTT
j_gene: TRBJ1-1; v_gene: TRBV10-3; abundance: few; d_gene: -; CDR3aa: CAISESPAGWNTEAFF; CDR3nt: TGTGCCATCAGTGAGTCACCCGCGGGGTGGAACACTGAAGCTTTCTTT